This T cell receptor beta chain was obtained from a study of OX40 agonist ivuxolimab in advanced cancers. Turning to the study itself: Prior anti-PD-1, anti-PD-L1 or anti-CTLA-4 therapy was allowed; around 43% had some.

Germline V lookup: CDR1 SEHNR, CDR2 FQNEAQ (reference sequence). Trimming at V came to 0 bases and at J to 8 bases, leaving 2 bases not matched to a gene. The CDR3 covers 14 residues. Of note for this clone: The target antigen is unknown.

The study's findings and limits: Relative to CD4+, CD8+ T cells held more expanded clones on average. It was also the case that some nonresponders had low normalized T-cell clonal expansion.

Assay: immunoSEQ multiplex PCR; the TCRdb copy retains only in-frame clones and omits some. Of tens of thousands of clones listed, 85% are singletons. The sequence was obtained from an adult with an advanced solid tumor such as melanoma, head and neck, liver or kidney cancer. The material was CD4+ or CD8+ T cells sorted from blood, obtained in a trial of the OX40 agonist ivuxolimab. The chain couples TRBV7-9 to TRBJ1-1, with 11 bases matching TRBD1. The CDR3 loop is CASSLAGTGGEAFF. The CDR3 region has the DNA TGTGCCAGCAGCTTAGCTGGGACAGGGGGAGAAGCTTTCTTT.